These T cell receptor beta chains were read from a single sample in a study of blood T cells in healthy people across ages. TCRdb ran MiXCR on the 5' RACE reads and lists one entry per CDR3 protein. The table includes over a million distinct CDR3 sequences, around two fifths detected once. Sample: blood. These TCRs come from a woman aged 18-29 years in good health. Both conserved end residues are part of each CDR3. Each record gives: V gene, CDR3 length, J gene, clone size, D gene, CDR3 DNA, CDR3 protein. A D gene is named only where the DNA matches it firmly. A row's size may be missing; if present it is once, few, many or a size class.

V gene: TRBV20-1; CDR3 length: 15; J gene: TRBJ2-3; clone size: many; D gene: .; CDR3 DNA: TGCAGTGCTCCATCAGGGGACGGGCCCACAGATACGCAGTATTTT; CDR3 protein: CSAPSGDGPTDTQYF
V gene: TRBV12-5; CDR3 length: 12; J gene: TRBJ2-1; clone size: few; D gene: .; CDR3 DNA: TGTGCTAGTGGTTTGGGCTACAATGAGCAGTTCTTC; CDR3 protein: CASGLGYNEQFF
V gene: TRBV12-5; CDR3 length: 12; J gene: TRBJ2-1; clone size: .; D gene: .; CDR3 DNA: TGTGCTTGCCGAAGGGATTACAATGAGCAGTTCTTC; CDR3 protein: CACRRDYNEQFF
V gene: TRBV5-1; CDR3 length: 16; J gene: TRBJ2-1; clone size: .; D gene: TRBD2; CDR3 DNA: TGCGCCAGCAGCTTGTGGGGACTAGCGGCCTACAATGAGCAGTTCTTC; CDR3 protein: CASSLWGLAAYNEQFF
V gene: TRBV11-1; CDR3 length: 14; J gene: TRBJ2-1; clone size: .; D gene: TRBD2; CDR3 DNA: TGTGCCAGCAGCTTAGGCGGGAGTATCAATGAGCAGTTCTTC; CDR3 protein: CASSLGGSINEQFF
V gene: TRBV20-1; CDR3 length: 14; J gene: TRBJ2-3; clone size: .; D gene: .; CDR3 DNA: TGCAGTGCTAGAGATTTTGCGGGTACAGATACGCAGTATTTT; CDR3 protein: CSARDFAGTDTQYF
V gene: TRBV7-9; CDR3 length: 16; J gene: TRBJ2-1; clone size: .; D gene: .; CDR3 DNA: TGTGCCAGCAGCTCTCAGGGGGGGTCAACCTACAATGAGCAGTTCTTC; CDR3 protein: CASSSQGGSTYNEQFF
V gene: TRBV4-1; CDR3 length: 19; J gene: TRBJ2-7; clone size: .; D gene: TRBD2; CDR3 DNA: TGCGCCAGCAGCCAAGTTTACCAATCAACGGGAGGAATGTCCTACGAGCAGTACTTC; CDR3 protein: CASSQVYQSTGGMSYEQYF
V gene: TRBV20-1; CDR3 length: 12; J gene: TRBJ2-3; clone size: few; D gene: .; CDR3 DNA: TGCAGTGCTAACTCAGGGTGGGATACGCAGTATTTT; CDR3 protein: CSANSGWDTQYF
V gene: TRBV27; CDR3 length: 13; J gene: TRBJ1-6; clone size: few; D gene: .; CDR3 DNA: TGTGCCAGCAGCGAGGAGGGAGGATCACCCCTCCACTTT; CDR3 protein: CASSEEGGSPLHF
V gene: TRBV3-1; CDR3 length: 14; J gene: TRBJ2-7; clone size: .; D gene: TRBD2; CDR3 DNA: TGTGCCAGCAGCTTTCGCGGGGGGGGCTACGAGCAGTACTTC; CDR3 protein: CASSFRGGGYEQYF
V gene: TRBV20-1; CDR3 length: 14; J gene: TRBJ2-2; clone size: .; D gene: TRBD2; CDR3 DNA: TGCAGTGCTAGACCCGGACTAGTCGGCGGGGAGCTGTTTTTT; CDR3 protein: CSARPGLVGGELFF
V gene: TRBV6-1; CDR3 length: 15; J gene: TRBJ2-5; clone size: .; D gene: .; CDR3 DNA: TGTGCCAGCAGTGAACAGACAGGCCTCCAAGAGACCCAGTACTTC; CDR3 protein: CASSEQTGLQETQYF
V gene: TRBV6-5; CDR3 length: 11; J gene: TRBJ2-1; clone size: .; D gene: .; CDR3 DNA: TGTGCCAGCACCTACCTTGGGGAGCAGTTCTTC; CDR3 protein: CASTYLGEQFF
V gene: TRBV29-1; CDR3 length: 14; J gene: TRBJ1-1; clone size: .; D gene: TRBD1; CDR3 DNA: TGCGGCGTTGAACCAGGGGGCAAAGGGACTGAAGCTTTCTTT; CDR3 protein: CGVEPGGKGTEAFF
V gene: TRBV3-1; CDR3 length: 14; J gene: TRBJ2-7; clone size: .; D gene: TRBD1; CDR3 DNA: TGTGCCAGCAGCCACAGGGACAGGGACTACGAGCAGTACTTC; CDR3 protein: CASSHRDRDYEQYF
V gene: TRBV7-8; CDR3 length: 12; J gene: TRBJ2-1; clone size: .; D gene: .; CDR3 DNA: TGTGCCAGTAGGTGGGGGACACATGAGCAGTTCTTC; CDR3 protein: CASRWGTHEQFF
V gene: TRBV6-5; CDR3 length: 14; J gene: TRBJ2-7; clone size: .; D gene: .; CDR3 DNA: TGTGCCAGCAGTTACTGGACGGACTCCTACGAGCAGTACTTC; CDR3 protein: CASSYWTDSYEQYF
V gene: TRBV27; CDR3 length: 17; J gene: TRBJ1-5; clone size: .; D gene: TRBD1; CDR3 DNA: TGTGCCAGCATTTTAGGGGTCGGGACAGGGTCTAATCAGCCCCAGCATTTT; CDR3 protein: CASILGVGTGSNQPQHF